This T cell receptor (beta chain) originates from a study of neurological immune-mediated disorders. Study-wide findings and caveats: Subjects shared no identical expanded-clone CDR3 amino acid sequences, suggesting private TCR-beta repertoires in all groups.

Unsorted libraries came from 2 million PBMCs stored at -80 °C. This CDR3 is built from 17 residues. The germline V gene has CDR1 DFQATT and CDR2 SNEGSKA (reference sequence). The V gene lost 6 bases and the J gene lost 0 bases, with 21 bases spanning the gap. The cDNA came from 5'RACE with 10-nucleotide random UMIs. Each CDR3 protein gets one entry after TCRdb re-called the 5' RACE reads with MiXCR. The data hold over 15,000 distinct CDR3 sequences, with roughly 15% observed a single time. The table lists this clonotype with many counts. Its matching antigen is unknown. This receptor was obtained from a man aged 60 to 69 with HTLV-1-associated myelopathy (HAM/TSP). The sample taken for sequencing was PBMCs. The chain carries TRBV20-1 and TRBJ1-5, with D unclear. CDR3 DNA: TGCAGTGCACACCCGGGATTGAATACCGATAGCAATCAGCCCCAGCATTTT. Amino acids: CSAHPGLNTDSNQPQHF.